Listed here are 14 T cell receptor beta chains from one sample, sequenced in a study of blood T cell repertoires in COVID-19. Clones were read by immunoSEQ multiplex PCR, and TCRdb kept only the in-frame ones, dropping some. The sample has about 270,000 clones, around nine tenths seen once. The sequenced sample consisted of peripheral blood. The receptors were sampled from a middle-aged man who had recovered from COVID-19.

V gene TRBV6-2 or TRBV6-3 combines with J gene TRBJ1-2; D gene uncertain. There are 16 residues in the CDR3. Germline V gene lookup returns CDR1 MNHEY and CDR2 SVGEGT. With 0 bases removed from V and 2 bases from J, the gap between germline ends came to 13 bases. The CDR3 DNA reads as TGTGCCAGCAGTTACTCGCGGGGTTTAGCGAACTATGGCTACACCTTC. Translating gives CASSYSRGLANYGYTF.

This chain connects TRBV4-1 to TRBJ2-7, with 13 bases aligning to TRBD2. From germline, CDR1 is MGHRA and CDR2 YSYEKL. With 3 bases clipped from V and 2 bases from J, the junction kept 7 bases outside the gene matches. The CDR3 contains 17 residues. In DNA form, the CDR3 reads TGCGCCAGCAGCCACAATGTACTAGCGGGGGGGCCCTACGAGCAGTACTTC. It specifies CASSHNVLAGGPYEQYF.

V usage is TRBV6-4 and J usage is TRBJ2-1; 8 bases match TRBD2. The germline CDR1 and CDR2 sequences are MRHNA and SNTAGT. The V segment lost 2 bases and the J segment 3 bases; nucleotides outside the gene matches: 6. CDR3 length: 16 amino acids. CDR3 sequence: CASSDVAGSGYNEQFF. Here the CDR3 DNA reads TGTGCCAGCAGTGACGTAGCGGGATCTGGCTACAATGAGCAGTTCTTC.

The gene calls are TRBV7-8 and TRBJ1-2, with 9 bases that match TRBD1. This CDR3 region has 17 residues. V was clipped by 1 base and J by 0 bases; unmatched bases: 6. From germline, CDR1 is SGHVS and CDR2 FQNEAQ. The CDR3 DNA sequence: TGTGCCAGCAGCTTAGGTGGACAGGGGCAATCTAACTATGGCTACACCTTC. It encodes CASSLGGQGQSNYGYTF.

The chain uses TRBV7-6 and TRBJ2-1, with TRBD2 matching over 9 bases. J was trimmed by 5 bases and V by 5 bases; bases with no gene match: 7. This CDR3 region has 15 residues. CDR1 is SGHVS and CDR2 is FNYEAQ in the germline V gene. The CDR3 loop reads CASSPTSGPNNEQFF. The DNA of the CDR3 is TGTGCCAGCAGCCCTACTAGCGGGCCAAACAATGAGCAGTTCTTC.

This chain uses TRBV6-6 with TRBJ2-7, with D possibly TRBD1 on 6 matching bases. The CDR3 contains 14 residues. Trimming cost V 6 bases and J 0 bases, with 12 bases left between them. The germline V gene has CDR1 MNHNY and CDR2 SVGAGI (reference sequence). This CDR3 reads CASSTGQFSYEQYF. In nucleotides, the CDR3 is TGTGCCAGCAGCACTGGACAGTTCTCCTACGAGCAGTACTTC.

This chain connects TRBV24-1 to TRBJ2-5; D is perhaps TRBD2 (6 bases). Per germline, CDR1 KGHDR and CDR2 SFDVKD. The CDR3 is 15 residues long. Trimming pared 2 bases from V and 5 bases from J, leaving 14 bases between. CDR3 DNA: TGTGCCACCAGTGATTCGCTAGCGAGCGGGGAGACCCAGTACTTC. Translated, it gives CATSDSLASGETQYF.

The chain employs TRBV6-1 and TRBJ2-2, with 11 nucleotides matching TRBD2. This CDR3 is built from 18 residues. V dropped 0 bases and J dropped 5; count of bases not matched to a gene: 8. Germline-derived CDR1 and CDR2 are MNHNS and SASEGT. As DNA, the CDR3 is TGTGCCAGCAGTGAAGCGAGTCGGTGGACTAGCGGGACCGGGGAGCTGTTTTTT. Residues: CASSEASRWTSGTGELFF.

The chain combines TRBV6-1 with TRBJ2-2, with D tentatively TRBD1 (7 bases). Germline assignment: CDR1 MNHNS and CDR2 SASEGT. The CDR3 extends over 17 amino acids. The V gene lost 4 bases and the J gene lost 7 bases, with 22 bases spanning the gap. DNA for the CDR3: TGTGCCAGCAGTGGTCGGGGGACAGCTACTAGGAGCGGGGAGCTGTTTTTT. Amino acids: CASSGRGTATRSGELFF.

This clone was detected a few times. The chain uses TRBV3-1 (or the pseudogene TRBV3-2) and TRBJ1-2, with a possible D match to TRBD1 (6 bases). In germline, CDR1 is LGHDT, CDR2 YNNKEL (reference sequence). The CDR3 has 15 residues. Trimming stripped 0 bases from V and 4 bases from J, with 12 bases between. The CDR3 loop is CASSQDRGLGYGYTF. In DNA, the CDR3 is TGTGCCAGCAGCCAAGACAGGGGCTTAGGCTATGGCTACACCTTC.

V is TRBV6-2 or TRBV6-3 and J is TRBJ2-1; 9 bases are shared with TRBD2. Germline V lookup: CDR1 MNHEY, CDR2 SVGEGT. This CDR3 is 12 amino acids long. V shed 5 bases, J shed 7 bases, and the junction held 0 bases outside the gene matches. DNA for the CDR3: TGTGCCAGCAGTGCGGGGGGGAATGAGCAGTTCTTC. Its protein product is CASSAGGNEQFF.

The gene calls are TRBV6-2 or TRBV6-3 and TRBJ2-1; possibly TRBD2 for D (7 bases). This CDR3 spans 17 amino acids. From germline, CDR1 is MNHEY and CDR2 SVGEGT. V was clipped by 6 bases and J by 5 bases, with 23 bases between them. DNA of the CDR3: TGTGCCAGCAGCCTAGCTGACCCCGGGGGGCGGGACAATGAGCAGTTCTTC. Translation: CASSLADPGGRDNEQFF.

The chain's CDR3 is CASSPGRGASTDTQYF. The CDR3 DNA reads as TGTGCCAGCAGCCCCGGGAGGGGTGCTAGCACAGATACGCAGTATTTT. V and J are TRBV11-3 and TRBJ2-3; 8 bases align to TRBD2. Germline CDR1 SGHNT, CDR2 YENEEA. Unmatched junction bases numbered 7, after V lost 5 bases and J lost 0 bases. The CDR3 consists of 16 residues.

The chain couples TRBV11-2 to TRBJ2-2; D not certain. Trimming pared 3 bases from V and 7 bases from J, leaving 9 bases between. The CDR3 runs to 13 residues. The germline gives CDR1 SGHAT, CDR2 FQNNGV. CDR3 in amino acids: CASSLRPGGELFF. In DNA, the CDR3 is TGTGCCAGCAGCTTGCGGCCTGGCGGGGAGCTGTTTTTT.